This T cell receptor (beta chain) was sequenced in a study of OX40 agonist ivuxolimab in advanced cancers. Turning to the study itself: Patients were dosed with the agonistic anti-OX40 (CD134) antibody ivuxolimab. Prior anti-PD-1, anti-PD-L1 or anti-CTLA-4 therapy was allowed; roughly 40% had some. Notes on the study in general: CD8+ T cells were the subset that, on average, had more expanded clones than CD4+. Some patients without response likewise showed low normalized clonal expansion.

The data were produced by immunoSEQ multiplex PCR, yet TCRdb's version contains in-frame clones alone and is incomplete. The repertoire consists of fewer than 85,000 clones, with over 80% occurring once and the leading ten covering over 0.7%. Germline V gene data show CDR1 as LNHDA and CDR2 as SQIVND (reference sequence). V was clipped by 4 bases and J by 3 bases; unmatched bases: 8. CDR3 size: 17 residues. A single count supports this clone. Antigen specificity is unknown. The receptor was derived from an adult with an advanced solid tumor such as melanoma, head and neck, liver or kidney cancer. This chain links TRBV19 with TRBJ1-6; 8 bases align to TRBD1. Specimen: CD4+ or CD8+ T cells sorted from blood, collected in a trial of the OX40 agonist ivuxolimab. The CDR3 sequence: CASSRPGGQGYNSPLHF. The CDR3 DNA reads as TGTGCCAGTAGTAGACCGGGAGGACAGGGCTATAATTCACCCCTCCACTTT.